This is a list of T cell receptor beta chains from one sample in a study of identifying expanded T cells in peripheral blood. The repertoire was sequenced with immunoSEQ multiplex PCR; TCRdb's copy has only in-frame clones and lacks some. The sample yields some 96,000 clones, around 90% seen once. The sample was blood. All receptors come from a person aged 18-70 years in good health. Each CDR3 is given with its conserved first and last residue. Each record gives: J gene, D gene, clone size, V gene, CDR3 protein, CDR3 DNA. The D gene is left open where the match is weak. Expanded clones are given a class, and other clones once, few, many or no size at all.

J: TRBJ2-3; D: .; size: .; V: TRBV21-1; CDR3: CASSHQASTDTQYF; DNA: TGTGCCAGCAGCCACCAAGCATCCACAGATACGCAGTATTTT
J: TRBJ1-3; D: .; size: .; V: TRBV10-2; CDR3: CASSGKNLGNTIYF; DNA: TGCGCCAGCAGTGGAAAGAACCTCGGAAACACCATATATTTT
J: TRBJ1-6; D: .; size: .; V: TRBV21-1; CDR3: CASSKVLGKGGNSPLHF; DNA: TGTGCCAGCAGCAAAGTCCTAGGGAAAGGGGGGAATTCACCCCTCCACTTT
J: TRBJ2-2; D: TRBD2; size: .; V: TRBV28; CDR3: CASSQPGLAGRRTGELFF; DNA: TGTGCCAGCAGTCAACCCGGACTAGCGGGGAGAAGAACCGGGGAGCTGTTTTTT
J: TRBJ2-1; D: TRBD1; size: .; V: TRBV5-4; CDR3: CASSLARTGGAGNEQFF; DNA: TGTGCCAGCAGCTTGGCCCGGACAGGGGGCGCGGGGAATGAGCAGTTCTTC
J: TRBJ1-2; D: TRBD1; size: few; V: TRBV29-1; CDR3: CSVEGQSYGYTF; DNA: TGCAGCGTTGAGGGACAGTCCTATGGCTACACCTTC
J: TRBJ2-2; D: .; size: many; V: TRBV25-1; CDR3: CASSESADTGELFF; DNA: TGTGCCAGCAGTGAATCCGCAGACACCGGGGAGCTGTTTTTT
J: TRBJ2-5; D: TRBD2; size: .; V: TRBV27; CDR3: CASSPWTSGGAETQYF; DNA: TGTGCCAGCAGTCCATGGACTAGCGGGGGGGCTGAGACCCAGTACTTC
J: TRBJ1-3; D: .; size: .; V: TRBV7-2; CDR3: CASSLDSGSGNTIYF; DNA: TGTGCCAGCAGCTTAGATTCCGGCTCTGGAAACACCATATATTTT
J: TRBJ1-1; D: .; size: .; V: TRBV4-1; CDR3: CASSQDINKPNTEAFF; DNA: TGCGCCAGCAGCCAAGATATTAACAAACCGAACACTGAAGCTTTCTTT
J: TRBJ2-5; D: .; size: .; V: TRBV27; CDR3: CASSLSGETQYF; DNA: TGTGCCAGCAGTTTATCCGGAGAGACCCAGTACTTC